This TCR beta chain was captured in a study of CD8 T cells in Susac syndrome. V was pared by 5 bases and J by 7 bases, with 10 bases of the junction left unmatched. CDR3 length: 16 amino acids. Germline values: CDR1 MNHNY, CDR2 SVGAGI (reference sequence). Reverse transcription of roughly 0.5 to 1 ug RNA was carried out with random hexamers. With immunoSEQ multiplex PCR, TCR beta CDR3 was amplified across 54 Vbeta and 13 Jbeta. MiXCR, applied by TCRdb to the immunoSEQ multiplex PCR reads, yields one record per CDR3 protein. The data show about 140,000 distinct CDR3 sequences, with about 95% seen just once and approximately 0.12% held by the top ten.

The sample taken for sequencing was CD4+ T cells from PBMCs. This chain links TRBV6-6 with TRBJ2-1, with 11 bases lining up with TRBD2. This sequence was found in a human donor with multiple sclerosis. The CDR3 protein is CASSPGLAGGTNEQFF. Here the CDR3 DNA reads TGTGCCAGCAGTCCGGGTCTAGCGGGGGGTACGAATGAGCAGTTCTTC.